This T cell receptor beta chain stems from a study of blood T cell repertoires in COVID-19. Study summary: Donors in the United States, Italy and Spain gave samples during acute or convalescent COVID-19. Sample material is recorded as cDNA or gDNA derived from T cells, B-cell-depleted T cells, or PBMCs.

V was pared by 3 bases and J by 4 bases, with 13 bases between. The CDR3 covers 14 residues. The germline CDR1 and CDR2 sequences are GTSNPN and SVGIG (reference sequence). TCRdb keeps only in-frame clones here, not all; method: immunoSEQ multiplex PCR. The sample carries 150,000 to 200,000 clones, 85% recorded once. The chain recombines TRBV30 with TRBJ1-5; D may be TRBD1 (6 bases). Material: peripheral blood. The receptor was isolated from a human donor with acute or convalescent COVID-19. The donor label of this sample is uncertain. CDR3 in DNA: TGTGCCTGGAGCGGAAACAGGGATAATCAGCCCCAGCATTTT. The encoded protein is CAWSGNRDNQPQHF.